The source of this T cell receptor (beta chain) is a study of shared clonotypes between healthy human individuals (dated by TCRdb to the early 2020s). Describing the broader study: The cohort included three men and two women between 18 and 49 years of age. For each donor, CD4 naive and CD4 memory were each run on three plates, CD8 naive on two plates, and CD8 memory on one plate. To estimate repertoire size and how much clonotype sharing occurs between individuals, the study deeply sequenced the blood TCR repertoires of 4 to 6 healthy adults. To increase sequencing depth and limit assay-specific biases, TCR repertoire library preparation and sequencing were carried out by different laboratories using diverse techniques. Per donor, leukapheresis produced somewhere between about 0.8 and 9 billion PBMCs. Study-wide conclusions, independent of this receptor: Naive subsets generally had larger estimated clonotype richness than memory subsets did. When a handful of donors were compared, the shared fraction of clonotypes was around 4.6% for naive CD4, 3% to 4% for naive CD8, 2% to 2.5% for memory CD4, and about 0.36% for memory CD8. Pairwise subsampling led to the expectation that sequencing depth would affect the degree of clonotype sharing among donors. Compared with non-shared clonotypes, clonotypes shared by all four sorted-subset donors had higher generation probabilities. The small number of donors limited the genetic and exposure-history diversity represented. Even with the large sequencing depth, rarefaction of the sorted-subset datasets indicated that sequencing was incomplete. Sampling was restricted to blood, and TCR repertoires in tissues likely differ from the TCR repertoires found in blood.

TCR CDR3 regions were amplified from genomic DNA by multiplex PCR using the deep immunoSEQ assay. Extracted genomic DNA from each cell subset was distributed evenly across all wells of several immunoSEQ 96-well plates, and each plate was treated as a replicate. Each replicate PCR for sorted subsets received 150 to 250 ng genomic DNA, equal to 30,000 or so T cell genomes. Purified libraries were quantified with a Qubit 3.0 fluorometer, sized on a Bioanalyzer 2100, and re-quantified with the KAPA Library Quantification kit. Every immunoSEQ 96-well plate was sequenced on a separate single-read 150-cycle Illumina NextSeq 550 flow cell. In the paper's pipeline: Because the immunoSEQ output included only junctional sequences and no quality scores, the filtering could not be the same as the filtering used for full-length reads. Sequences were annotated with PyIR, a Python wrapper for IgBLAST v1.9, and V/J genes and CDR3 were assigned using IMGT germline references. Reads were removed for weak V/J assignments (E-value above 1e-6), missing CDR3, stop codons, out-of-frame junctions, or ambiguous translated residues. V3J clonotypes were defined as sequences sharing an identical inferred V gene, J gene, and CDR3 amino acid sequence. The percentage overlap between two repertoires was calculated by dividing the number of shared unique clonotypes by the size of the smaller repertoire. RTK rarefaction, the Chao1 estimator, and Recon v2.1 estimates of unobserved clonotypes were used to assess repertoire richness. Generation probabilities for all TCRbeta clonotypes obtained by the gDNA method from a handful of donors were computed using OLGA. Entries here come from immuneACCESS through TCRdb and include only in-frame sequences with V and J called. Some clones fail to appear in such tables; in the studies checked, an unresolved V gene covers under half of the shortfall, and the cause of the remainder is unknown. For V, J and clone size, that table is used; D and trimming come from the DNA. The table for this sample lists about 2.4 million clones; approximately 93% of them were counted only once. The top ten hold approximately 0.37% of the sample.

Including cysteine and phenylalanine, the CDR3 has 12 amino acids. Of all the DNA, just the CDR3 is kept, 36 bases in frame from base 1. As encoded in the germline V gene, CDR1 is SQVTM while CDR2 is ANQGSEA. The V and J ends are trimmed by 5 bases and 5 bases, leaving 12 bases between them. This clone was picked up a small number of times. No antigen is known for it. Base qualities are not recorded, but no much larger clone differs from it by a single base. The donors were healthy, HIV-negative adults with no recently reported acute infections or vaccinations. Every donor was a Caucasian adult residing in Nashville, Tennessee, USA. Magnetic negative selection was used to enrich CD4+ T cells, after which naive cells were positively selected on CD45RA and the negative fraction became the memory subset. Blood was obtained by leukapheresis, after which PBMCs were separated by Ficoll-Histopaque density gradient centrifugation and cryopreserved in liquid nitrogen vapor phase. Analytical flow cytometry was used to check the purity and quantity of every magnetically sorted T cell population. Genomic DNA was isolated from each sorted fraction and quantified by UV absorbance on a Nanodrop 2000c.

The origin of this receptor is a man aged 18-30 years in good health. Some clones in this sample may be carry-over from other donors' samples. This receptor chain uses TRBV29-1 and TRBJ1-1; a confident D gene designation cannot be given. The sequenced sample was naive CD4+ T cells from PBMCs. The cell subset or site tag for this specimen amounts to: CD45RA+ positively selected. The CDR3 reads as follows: CSVREYVTEAFF. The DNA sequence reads TGCAGCGTTAGGGAGTATGTGACTGAAGCTTTCTTT.